This is a list of T cell receptor beta chains from one sample in a study of technical replicates of blood from four donors. Only in-frame clones appear in the TCRdb table, and some are missing; sequencing was by immunoSEQ multiplex PCR. The table has about 62,000 clones, about nine tenths seen once. Sequenced: PBMCs. The receptors originated from a human donor in good health. Some clones in this sample may be carry-over from other donors' samples. Each CDR3 is given with its conserved first and last residue. A D gene is named only where the DNA matches it firmly. Clone size, where shown, is once, few, many, or a class for clones that have expanded.

CASSSVLPGANVLTF | TGTGCCAGCAGCTCCGTCCTCCCTGGGGCCAACGTCCTGACTTTC | NA | TRBJ2-6 | NA | TRBV5-8
CASSYQGMGNTEAFF | TGTGCCAGCAGTTACCAGGGGATGGGGAACACTGAAGCTTTCTTT | NA | TRBJ1-1 | once | TRBV6-5
CATSRDGSGRTGELFF | TGTGCCACCAGCAGAGATGGTTCAGGGAGGACCGGGGAGCTGTTTTTT | NA | TRBJ2-2 | NA | TRBV15
CASSFRLEQETQYF | TGTGCCAGCAGCTTCCGGCTAGAGCAAGAGACCCAGTACTTC | NA | TRBJ2-5 | NA | TRBV5-4
CASSPARDRGTQAFF | TGCGCCAGCAGCCCGGCCCGGGACAGGGGGACACAAGCTTTCTTT | TRBD1 | TRBJ1-1 | NA | TRBV5-1
CASSLGDRVNYEQYF | TGTGCCAGCAGCTTAGGGGACAGGGTAAACTACGAGCAGTACTTC | TRBD1 | TRBJ2-7 | once | TRBV7-9
CASSAGQGTDTQYF | TGTGCCAGCAGCGCGGGACAGGGCACAGATACGCAGTATTTT | TRBD1 | TRBJ2-3 | NA | TRBV6-4
CASSFLGEGYTEAFF | TGTGCCAGCAGCTTTTTGGGGGAGGGGTACACTGAAGCTTTCTTT | NA | TRBJ1-1 | NA | TRBV7-2
CASSSGTGRSQSGYTF | TGTGCCAGCAGCTCCGGGACAGGGCGTTCCCAAAGTGGCTACACCTTC | TRBD1 | TRBJ1-2 | NA | TRBV9
CASSSGQGGTQYF | TGTGCCAGCAGCTCTGGACAGGGGGGGACCCAGTACTTC | TRBD1 | TRBJ2-5 | NA | TRBV7-2
CASSLGNRADGYTF | TGTGCCAGCAGCTTGGGTAACAGGGCCGATGGCTACACCTTC | NA | TRBJ1-2 | NA | TRBV5-8
CASSLGQGIGTEAFF | TGTGCCAGCAGCTTAGGACAGGGGATAGGGACTGAAGCTTTCTTT | TRBD1 | TRBJ1-1 | NA | TRBV7-9
CSVEGDYLLSETQYF | TGCAGCGTTGAGGGGGACTACCTACTATCGGAGACCCAGTACTTC | TRBD2 | TRBJ2-5 | NA | TRBV29-1
CASSLGERPGTEAFF | TGCGCCAGCAGCTTGGGGGAGCGCCCGGGCACTGAAGCTTTCTTT | NA | TRBJ1-1 | NA | TRBV5-1
CASSFRPGGRAYEQYF | TGTGCCAGCAGCTTTCGGCCTGGCGGGCGGGCCTACGAGCAGTACTTC | NA | TRBJ2-7 | NA | TRBV13
CASSRTQNNEQFF | TGCGCCAGCAGTCGCACTCAAAACAATGAGCAGTTCTTC | NA | TRBJ2-1 | once | TRBV4-1
CASSPHLGEQYF | TGTGCCAGCAGCCCCCATCTCGGCGAGCAGTACTTC | NA | TRBJ2-7 | once | TRBV11-3
CASSFRLTSGGAVETQYF | TGTGCCAGCAGCTTCCGACTGACTAGCGGGGGGGCCGTAGAGACCCAGTACTTC | TRBD2 | TRBJ2-5 | NA | TRBV7-9
CASSSGQIDTQYF | TGTGCCAGCAGCTCAGGACAGATCGATACGCAGTATTTT | NA | TRBJ2-3 | NA | TRBV7-9
CASSLAGALDEQFF | TGCGCCAGCAGCTTGGCAGGAGCACTAGATGAGCAGTTCTTC | NA | TRBJ2-1 | NA | TRBV5-1
CASSREGEALYGYTF | TGCGCCAGCAGCCGCGAGGGGGAAGCGCTCTATGGCTACACCTTC | NA | TRBJ1-2 | NA | TRBV5-1
CASSLRQGEQYF | TGCGCCAGCAGCTTAAGACAGGGCGAGCAGTACTTC | TRBD1 | TRBJ2-7 | NA | TRBV5-1
CASTGTDNTGELFF | TGTGCCAGCACCGGGACAGACAACACCGGGGAGCTGTTTTTT | TRBD1 | TRBJ2-2 | few | TRBV2
CASSKARTSGGDNEQFF | TGTGCCAGCAGCAAGGCAAGGACTAGCGGGGGGGACAATGAGCAGTTCTTC | NA | TRBJ2-1 | NA | TRBV21-1
CASSLGTGGEAFF | TGTGCCAGCAGCTTGGGGACAGGGGGTGAAGCTTTCTTT | TRBD1 | TRBJ1-1 | NA | TRBV5-6
CASGLGDRRGGEQYF | TGTGCTAGTGGTTTGGGAGACCGCAGGGGCGGCGAGCAGTACTTC | NA | TRBJ2-7 | NA | TRBV12-5
CASSHLQETQYF | TGCGCCAGCAGCCACCTCCAAGAGACCCAGTACTTC | NA | TRBJ2-5 | once | TRBV4-1